Listed below are T cell receptor beta chains from one sample, sequenced in a study of T-cell reconstitution after alpha-beta-depleted transplantation in children. TCRdb recomputed calls from the PCR reads with MiXCR, one row per CDR3 protein. The sample lists about 980,000 distinct CDR3 sequences; around 30% were seen once. The input for sequencing was PBMCs, mostly from graft donor cells, taken 360 days after TCRalphabeta/CD19-depleted stem cell transplant. These receptors came from a boy under two years old who had a stem cell transplant for SCID, so the T cells may come from the graft donor. Both conserved end residues are part of each CDR3.

J gene	V gene	CDR3 protein
TRBJ1-1	TRBV5-5	CASSGTGWLTEAFF
TRBJ2-4	TRBV12-3/TRBV12-4	CASTVTGEENIQYF
TRBJ2-7	TRBV28	CASSLGLGQGAWEQYF
TRBJ2-3	TRBV20-1	CSARVNSIRGDTQYF
TRBJ2-2	TRBV9	CASSGVRAGELFF
TRBJ2-7	TRBV28	CASSLLTWDLLRNEQYF
TRBJ1-1	TRBV12-3/TRBV12-4	CASSFDHVNTEAFF
TRBJ2-5	TRBV9	CASSPKLLAGDQETQYF
TRBJ1-2	TRBV20-1	CSASGHSYGYTF
TRBJ1-1	TRBV20-1	CSARWTVGNTEAFF
TRBJ2-3	TRBV5-1	CASSTRPGERTDTQYF